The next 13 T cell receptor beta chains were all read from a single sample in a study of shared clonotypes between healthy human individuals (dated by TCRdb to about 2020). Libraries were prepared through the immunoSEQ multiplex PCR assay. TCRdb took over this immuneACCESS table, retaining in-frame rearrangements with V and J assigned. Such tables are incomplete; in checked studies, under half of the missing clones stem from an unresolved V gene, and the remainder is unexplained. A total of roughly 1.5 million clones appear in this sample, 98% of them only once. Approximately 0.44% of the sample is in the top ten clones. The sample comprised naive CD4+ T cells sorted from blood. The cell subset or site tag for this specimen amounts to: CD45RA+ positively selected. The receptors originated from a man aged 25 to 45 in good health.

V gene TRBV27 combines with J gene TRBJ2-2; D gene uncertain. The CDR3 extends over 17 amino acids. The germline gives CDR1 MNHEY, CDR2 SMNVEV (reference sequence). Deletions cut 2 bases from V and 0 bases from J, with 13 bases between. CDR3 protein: CASSLRAKGSNTGELFF. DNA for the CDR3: TGTGCCAGCAGTTTACGGGCGAAGGGATCGAACACCGGGGAGCTGTTTTTT.

DNA of the CDR3: TGTGCCATCGGTAGCGGGAGCCACGAGCAGTACTTC. Translated: CAIGSGSHEQYF. The genes are TRBV10-3 and TRBJ2-7; 9 bases line up with TRBD2. Germline assignment: CDR1 ENHRY and CDR2 SYGVKD. The CDR3 spans 12 residues. Unmatched junction bases numbered 4, after V lost 8 bases and J lost 5 bases.

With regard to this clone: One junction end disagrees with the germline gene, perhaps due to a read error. CDR3 region: CASREGILDQPQHF. CDR3 nucleotides: TGTGCCAGCAGGGAAGGGATTTTGGATCAGCCCCAGCATTTT. The genes are TRBV2 and TRBJ1-5; D unresolved. The CDR3 consists of 14 residues. Germline CDR1 is SNHLY and CDR2 is FYNNEI.

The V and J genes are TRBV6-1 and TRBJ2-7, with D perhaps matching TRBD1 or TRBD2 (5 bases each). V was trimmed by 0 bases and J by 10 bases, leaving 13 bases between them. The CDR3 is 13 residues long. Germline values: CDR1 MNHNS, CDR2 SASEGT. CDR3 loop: CASSEAWDLSQYF. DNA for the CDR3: TGTGCCAGCAGTGAAGCATGGGACCTTTCCCAGTACTTC.

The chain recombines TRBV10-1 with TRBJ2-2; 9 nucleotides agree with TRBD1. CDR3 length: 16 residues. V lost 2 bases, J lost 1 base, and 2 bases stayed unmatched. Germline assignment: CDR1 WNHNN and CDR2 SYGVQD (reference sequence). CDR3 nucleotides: TGCGCCAGCAGTGAGGGACAGGGGCGGAACACCGGGGAGCTGTTTTTT. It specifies CASSEGQGRNTGELFF.

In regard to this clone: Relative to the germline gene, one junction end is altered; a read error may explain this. CDR3: CASSLSHDRAESNF. The CDR3 nucleotides are TGTGCCAGCAGCTTATCTCATGACAGGGCAGAGTCGAACTTC. The chain links TRBV7-9 to TRBJ2-4; TRBD1 aligns across 7 bases. Per germline, CDR1 SEHNR and CDR2 FQNEAQ (reference sequence). The CDR3 is 14 amino acids.

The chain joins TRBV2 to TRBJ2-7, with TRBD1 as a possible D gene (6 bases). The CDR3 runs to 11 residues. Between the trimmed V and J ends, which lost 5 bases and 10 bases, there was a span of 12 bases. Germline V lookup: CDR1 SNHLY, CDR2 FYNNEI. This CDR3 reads CASSSPDRQYF. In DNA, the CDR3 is TGTGCCAGCAGTTCACCGGACAGACAGTACTTC.

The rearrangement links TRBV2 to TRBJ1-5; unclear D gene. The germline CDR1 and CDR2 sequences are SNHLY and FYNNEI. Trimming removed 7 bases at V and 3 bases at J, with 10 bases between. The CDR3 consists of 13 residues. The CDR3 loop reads CASMAGPNQPQHF. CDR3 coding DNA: TGTGCCAGCATGGCAGGCCCCAATCAGCCCCAGCATTTT.

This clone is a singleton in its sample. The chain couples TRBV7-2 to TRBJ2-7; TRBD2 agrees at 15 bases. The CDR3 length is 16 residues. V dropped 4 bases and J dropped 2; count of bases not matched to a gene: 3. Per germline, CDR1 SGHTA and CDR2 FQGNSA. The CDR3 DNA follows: TGTGCCAGCAGCTACCGGACTAGCGGGAGGGCCTACGAGCAGTACTTC. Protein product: CASSYRTSGRAYEQYF.

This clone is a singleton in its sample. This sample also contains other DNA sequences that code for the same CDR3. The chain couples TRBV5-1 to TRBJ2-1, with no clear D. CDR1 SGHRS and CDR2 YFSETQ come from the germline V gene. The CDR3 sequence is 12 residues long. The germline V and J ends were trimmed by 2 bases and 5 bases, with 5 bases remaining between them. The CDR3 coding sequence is TGCGCCAGCAGCTTAGGAGACAATGAGCAGTTCTTC. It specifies CASSLGDNEQFF. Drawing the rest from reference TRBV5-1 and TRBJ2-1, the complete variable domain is KAGVTQTPRYLIKTRGQQVTLSCSPISGHRSVSWYQQTPGQGLQFLFEYFSETQRNKGNFPGRFSGRQFSNSRSEMNVSTLELGDSALYLCASSLGDNEQFFGPGTRLTVL.

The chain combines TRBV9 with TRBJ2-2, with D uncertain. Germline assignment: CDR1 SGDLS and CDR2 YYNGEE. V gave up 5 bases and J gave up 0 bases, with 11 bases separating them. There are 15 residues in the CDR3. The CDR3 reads CASSITSTNTGELFF. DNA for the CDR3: TGTGCCAGCAGTATAACATCGACGAACACCGGGGAGCTGTTTTTT.

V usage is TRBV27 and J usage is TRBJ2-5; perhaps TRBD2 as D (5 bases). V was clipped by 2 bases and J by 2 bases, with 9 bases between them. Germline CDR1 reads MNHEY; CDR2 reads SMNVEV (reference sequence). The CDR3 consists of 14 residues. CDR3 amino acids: CASSLNSGQETQYF. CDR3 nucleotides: TGTGCCAGCAGTTTAAACAGCGGACAAGAGACCCAGTACTTC.

The CDR3 sequence: CASSALGTDTQYF. The CDR3 bases are TGTGCCAGTAGTGCTTTAGGCACAGATACGCAGTATTTT. V and J are TRBV19 and TRBJ2-3; no firm D call. V was clipped by 5 bases and J by 1 base, with 7 bases between them. The germline gives CDR1 LNHDA, CDR2 SQIVND (reference sequence). CDR3 length: 13 residues.